The T cell receptor beta chain under discussion was sequenced for a study of PD-1 blockade in classical Hodgkin lymphoma. This clone was seen a few times. In every patient, relapse followed autologous stem cell transplantation, while exposure to brentuximab vedotin differed. TCRdb's table, derived via immunoSEQ multiplex PCR, lists solely in-frame clones and lacks some. The sample has nearly 55,000 clones, 81% seen once. V dropped 3 bases and J dropped 6; count of bases not matched to a gene: 6. The CDR3 contains 15 residues. Germline-derived CDR1 and CDR2 are SNHLY and FYNNEI. The chain uses TRBV2 and TRBJ2-1, with TRBD2 matching over 9 bases. The sample was peripheral blood mononuclear cells (PBMCs), taken at baseline. The TCR was taken from a human donor with classical Hodgkin lymphoma. CDR3 coding DNA: TGTGCCAGCAGTGAGACCCTAGCGGGGTCCAATGAGCAGTTCTTC. This sequence encodes CASSETLAGSNEQFF.